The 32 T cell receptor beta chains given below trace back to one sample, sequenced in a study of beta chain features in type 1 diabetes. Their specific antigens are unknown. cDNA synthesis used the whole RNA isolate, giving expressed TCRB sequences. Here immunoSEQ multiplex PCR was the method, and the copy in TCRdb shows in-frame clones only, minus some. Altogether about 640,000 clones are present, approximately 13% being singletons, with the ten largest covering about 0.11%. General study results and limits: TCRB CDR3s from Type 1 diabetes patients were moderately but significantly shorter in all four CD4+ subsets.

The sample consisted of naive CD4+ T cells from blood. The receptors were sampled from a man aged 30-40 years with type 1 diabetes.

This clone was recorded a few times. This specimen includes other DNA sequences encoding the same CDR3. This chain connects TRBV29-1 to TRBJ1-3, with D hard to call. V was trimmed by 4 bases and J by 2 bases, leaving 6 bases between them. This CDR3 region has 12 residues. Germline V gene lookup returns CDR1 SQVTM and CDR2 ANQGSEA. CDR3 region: CSVGTAGNTIYF. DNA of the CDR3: TGCAGCGTTGGGACGGCTGGAAACACCATATATTTT.

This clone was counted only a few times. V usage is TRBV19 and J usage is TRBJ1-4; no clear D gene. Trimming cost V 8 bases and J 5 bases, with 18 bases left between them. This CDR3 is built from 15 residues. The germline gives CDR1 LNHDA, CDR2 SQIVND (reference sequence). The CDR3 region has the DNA TGTGCCAGTTGGAGCGTGGCCGGGTCGAATGAAAAACTGTTTTTT. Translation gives CASWSVAGSNEKLFF.

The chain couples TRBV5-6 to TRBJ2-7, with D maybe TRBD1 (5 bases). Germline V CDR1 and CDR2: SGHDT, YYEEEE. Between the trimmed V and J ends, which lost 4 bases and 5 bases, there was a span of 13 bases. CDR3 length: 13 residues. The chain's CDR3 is CASSRDRGHEQYF. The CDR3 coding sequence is TGTGCCAGCAGCCGAGACAGAGGCCACGAGCAGTACTTC. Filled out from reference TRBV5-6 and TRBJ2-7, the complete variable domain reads DAGVTQSPTHLIKTRGQQVTLRCSPKSGHDTVSWYQQALGQGPQFIFQYYEEEERQRGNFPDRFSGHQFPNYSSELNVNALLLGDSALYLCASSRDRGHEQYFGPGTRLTVT.

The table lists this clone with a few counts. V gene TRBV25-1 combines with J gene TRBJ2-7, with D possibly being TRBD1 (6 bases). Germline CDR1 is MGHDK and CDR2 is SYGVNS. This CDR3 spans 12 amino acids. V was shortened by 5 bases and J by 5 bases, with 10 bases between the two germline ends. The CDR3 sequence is CASSTQGNEQYF. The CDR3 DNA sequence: TGTGCCAGCAGTACACAGGGCAACGAGCAGTACTTC.

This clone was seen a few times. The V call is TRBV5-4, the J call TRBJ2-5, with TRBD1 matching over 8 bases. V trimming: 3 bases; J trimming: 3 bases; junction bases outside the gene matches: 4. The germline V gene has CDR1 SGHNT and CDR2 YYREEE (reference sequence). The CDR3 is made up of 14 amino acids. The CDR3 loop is CASSSKQGEETQYF. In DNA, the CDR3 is TGTGCCAGCAGCTCAAAACAGGGGGAAGAGACCCAGTACTTC.

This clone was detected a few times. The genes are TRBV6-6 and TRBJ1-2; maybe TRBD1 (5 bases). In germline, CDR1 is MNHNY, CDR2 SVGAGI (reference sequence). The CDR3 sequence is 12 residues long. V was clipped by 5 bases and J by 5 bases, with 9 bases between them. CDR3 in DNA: TGTGCCAGCAGTGGGGAGGGGTATGGCTACACCTTC. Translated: CASSGEGYGYTF.

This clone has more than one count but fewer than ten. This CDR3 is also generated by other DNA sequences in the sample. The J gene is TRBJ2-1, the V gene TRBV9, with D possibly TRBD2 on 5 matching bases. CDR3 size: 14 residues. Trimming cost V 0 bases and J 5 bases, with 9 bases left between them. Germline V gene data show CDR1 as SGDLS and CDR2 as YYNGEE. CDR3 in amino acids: CASSVVSGNNEQFF. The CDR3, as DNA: TGTGCCAGCAGCGTAGTATCGGGGAACAATGAGCAGTTCTTC.

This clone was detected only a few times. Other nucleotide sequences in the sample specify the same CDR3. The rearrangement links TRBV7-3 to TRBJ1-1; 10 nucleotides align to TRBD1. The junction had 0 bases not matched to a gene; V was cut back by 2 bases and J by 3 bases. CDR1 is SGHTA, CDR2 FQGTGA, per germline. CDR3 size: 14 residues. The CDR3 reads CASSLGTGDTEAFF. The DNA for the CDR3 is TGTGCCAGCAGCTTAGGGACAGGGGACACTGAAGCTTTCTTT.

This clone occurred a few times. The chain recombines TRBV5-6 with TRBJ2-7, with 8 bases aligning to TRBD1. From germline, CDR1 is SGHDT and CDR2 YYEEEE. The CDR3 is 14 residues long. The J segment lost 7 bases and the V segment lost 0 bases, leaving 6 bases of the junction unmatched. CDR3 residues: CASSLDRTGWEQYF. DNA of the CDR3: TGTGCCAGCAGCTTGGACCGGACAGGGTGGGAGCAGTACTTC.

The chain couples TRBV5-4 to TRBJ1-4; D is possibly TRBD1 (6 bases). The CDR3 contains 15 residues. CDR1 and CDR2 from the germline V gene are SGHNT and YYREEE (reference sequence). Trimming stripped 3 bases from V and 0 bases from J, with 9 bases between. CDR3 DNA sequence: TGTGCCAGCAGCTCCAGGACAGCAACTAATGAAAAACTGTTTTTT. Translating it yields CASSSRTATNEKLFF.

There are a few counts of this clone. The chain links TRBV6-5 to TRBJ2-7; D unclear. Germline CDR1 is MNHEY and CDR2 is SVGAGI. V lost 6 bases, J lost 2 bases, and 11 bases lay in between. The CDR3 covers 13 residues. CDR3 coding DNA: TGTGCCAGCAGGTCACAAAATACCTACGAGCAGTACTTC. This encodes CASRSQNTYEQYF.

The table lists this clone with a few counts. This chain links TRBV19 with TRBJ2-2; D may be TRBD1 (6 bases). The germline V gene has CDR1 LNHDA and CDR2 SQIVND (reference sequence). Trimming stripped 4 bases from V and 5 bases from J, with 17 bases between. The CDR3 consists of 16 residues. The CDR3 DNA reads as TGTGCCAGTAGTAGATCGGCACAGGGATGGACCGGGGAGCTGTTTTTT. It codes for CASSRSAQGWTGELFF.

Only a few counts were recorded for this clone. The CDR3 bases are TGTGCCAGCAGCTTGGAGGGGCCGAACACTGAAGCTTTCTTT. This codes for CASSLEGPNTEAFF. This chain joins TRBV5-4 and TRBJ1-1; tentatively, D is TRBD1 (5 bases). CDR3 length equals 14 residues. CDR1 SGHNT and CDR2 YYREEE come from the germline V gene (reference sequence). Trimming left V 0 bases short and J 1 base short, with 7 bases between.

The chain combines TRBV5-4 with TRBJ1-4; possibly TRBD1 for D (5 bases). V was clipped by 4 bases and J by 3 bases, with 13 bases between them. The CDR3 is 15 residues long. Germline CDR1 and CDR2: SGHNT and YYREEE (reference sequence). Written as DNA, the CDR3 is TGTGCCAGCAGCGATAGGACAAGTCCTAATGAAAAACTGTTTTTT. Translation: CASSDRTSPNEKLFF.

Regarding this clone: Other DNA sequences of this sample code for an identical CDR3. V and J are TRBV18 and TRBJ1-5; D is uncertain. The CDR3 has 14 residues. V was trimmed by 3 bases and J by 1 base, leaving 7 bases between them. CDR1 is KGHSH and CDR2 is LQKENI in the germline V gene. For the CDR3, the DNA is TGTGCCAGCTCACCTAGCGGCAGCAATCAGCCCCAGCATTTT. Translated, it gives CASSPSGSNQPQHF.

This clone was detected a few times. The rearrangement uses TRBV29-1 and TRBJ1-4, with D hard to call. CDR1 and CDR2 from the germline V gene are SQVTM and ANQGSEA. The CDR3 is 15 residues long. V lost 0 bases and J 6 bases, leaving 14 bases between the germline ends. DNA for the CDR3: TGCAGCGTTGAAGATCCGGGAGGGCCAGATGAAAAACTGTTTTTT. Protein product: CSVEDPGGPDEKLFF.

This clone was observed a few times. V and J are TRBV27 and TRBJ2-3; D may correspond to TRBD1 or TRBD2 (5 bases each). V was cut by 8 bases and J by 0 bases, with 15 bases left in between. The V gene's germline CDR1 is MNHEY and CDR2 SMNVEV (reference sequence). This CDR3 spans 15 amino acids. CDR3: CASSGAPTSTDTQYF. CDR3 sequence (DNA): TGTGCCAGCTCCGGGGCACCCACTAGCACAGATACGCAGTATTTT.

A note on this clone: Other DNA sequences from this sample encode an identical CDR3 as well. The CDR3: CASSPPSQYQETQYF. For the CDR3, the DNA is TGTGCCAGCTCACCACCGTCCCAGTACCAAGAGACCCAGTACTTC. The chain employs TRBV18 and TRBJ2-5; D is unresolved. This CDR3 has 15 residues. Germline V lookup: CDR1 KGHSH, CDR2 LQKENI. Trimming shortened V by 0 bases and J by 0 bases, and 8 bases separated the two germline ends. Variable domain in full (rest from reference TRBV18 and TRBJ2-5): NAGVMQNPRHLVRRRGQEARLRCSPMKGHSHVYWYRQLPEEGLKFMVYLQKENIIDESGMPKERFSAEFPKEGPSILRIQQVVRGDSAAYFCASSPPSQYQETQYFGPGTRLLVL.

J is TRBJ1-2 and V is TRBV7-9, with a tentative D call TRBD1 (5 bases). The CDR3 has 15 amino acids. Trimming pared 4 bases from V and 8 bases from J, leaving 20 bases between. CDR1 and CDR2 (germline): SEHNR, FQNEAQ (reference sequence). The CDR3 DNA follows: TGTGCCAGCAGCTCAGACGGGGCCCAAGGCGGGGGCTACACCTTC. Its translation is CASSSDGAQGGGYTF.

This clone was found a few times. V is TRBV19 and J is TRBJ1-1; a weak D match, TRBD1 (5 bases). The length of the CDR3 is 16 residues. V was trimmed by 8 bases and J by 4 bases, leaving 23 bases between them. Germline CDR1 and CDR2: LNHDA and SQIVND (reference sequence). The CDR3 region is CASSLVGGRDSTEAFF. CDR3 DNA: TGTGCCAGTTCCCTTGTGGGGGGAAGGGATAGCACTGAAGCTTTCTTT. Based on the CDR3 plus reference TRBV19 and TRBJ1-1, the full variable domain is DGGITQSPKYLFRKEGQNVTLSCEQNLNHDAMYWYRQDPGQGLRLIYYSQIVNDFQKGDIAEGYSVSREKKESFPLTVTSAQKNPTAFYLCASSLVGGRDSTEAFFGQGTRLTVV.

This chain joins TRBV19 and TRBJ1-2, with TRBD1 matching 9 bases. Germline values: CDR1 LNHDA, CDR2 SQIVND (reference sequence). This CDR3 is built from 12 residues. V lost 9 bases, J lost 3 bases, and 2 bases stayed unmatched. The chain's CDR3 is CASRDRDYGYTF. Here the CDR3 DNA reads TGTGCCAGCCGGGACAGGGACTATGGCTACACCTTC.

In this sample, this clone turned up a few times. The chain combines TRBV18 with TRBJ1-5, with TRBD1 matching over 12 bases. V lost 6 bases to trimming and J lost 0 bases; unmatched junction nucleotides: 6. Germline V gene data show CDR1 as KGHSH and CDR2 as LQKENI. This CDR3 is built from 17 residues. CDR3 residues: CASSPGQGADSNQPQHF. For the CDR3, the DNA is TGTGCCAGCTCCCCGGGACAGGGGGCGGATAGCAATCAGCCCCAGCATTTT.

The CDR3 nucleotides read TGTGCCAGCACCGAGGGGGACGGCTACACCTTC. This encodes CASTEGDGYTF. The chain couples TRBV6-6 to TRBJ1-2; maybe TRBD1 (6 bases). This CDR3 comprises 11 residues. Per germline, CDR1 MNHNY and CDR2 SVGAGI (reference sequence). V dropped 7 bases and J dropped 8 bases, with 11 bases sitting between them.

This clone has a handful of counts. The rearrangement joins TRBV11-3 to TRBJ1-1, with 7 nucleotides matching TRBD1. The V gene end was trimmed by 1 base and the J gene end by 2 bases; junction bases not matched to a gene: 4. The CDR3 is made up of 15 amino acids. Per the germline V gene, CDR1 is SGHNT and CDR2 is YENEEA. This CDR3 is CASSLAGTDNTEAFF. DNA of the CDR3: TGTGCCAGCAGCTTAGCCGGGACAGACAACACTGAAGCTTTCTTT.

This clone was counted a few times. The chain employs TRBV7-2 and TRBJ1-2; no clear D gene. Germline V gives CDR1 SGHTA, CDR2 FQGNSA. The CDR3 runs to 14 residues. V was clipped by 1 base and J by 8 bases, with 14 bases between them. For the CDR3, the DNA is TGTGCCAGCAGCTTAGTACCGGGAGGGAGCGGCTACACCTTC. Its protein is CASSLVPGGSGYTF.

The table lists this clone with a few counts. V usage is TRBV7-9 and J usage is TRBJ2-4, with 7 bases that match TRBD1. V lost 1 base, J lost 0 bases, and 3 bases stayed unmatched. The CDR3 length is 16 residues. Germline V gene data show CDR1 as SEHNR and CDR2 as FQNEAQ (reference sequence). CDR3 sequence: CASSLEGARAKNIQYF. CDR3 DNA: TGTGCCAGCAGCTTAGAGGGGGCCCGAGCCAAAAACATTCAGTACTTC.

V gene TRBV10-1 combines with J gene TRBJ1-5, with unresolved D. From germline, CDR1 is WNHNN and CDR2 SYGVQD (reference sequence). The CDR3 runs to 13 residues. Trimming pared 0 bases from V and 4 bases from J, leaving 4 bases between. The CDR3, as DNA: TGCGCCAGCAGTGAGTCGTGGAATCAGCCCCAGCATTTT. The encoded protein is CASSESWNQPQHF.

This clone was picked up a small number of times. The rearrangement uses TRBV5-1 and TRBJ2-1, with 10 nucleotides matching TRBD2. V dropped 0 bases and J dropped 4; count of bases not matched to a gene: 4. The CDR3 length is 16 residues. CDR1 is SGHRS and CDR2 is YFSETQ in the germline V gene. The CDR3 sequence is CASSLASGGGYNEQFF. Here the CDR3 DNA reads TGCGCCAGCAGCTTGGCTAGCGGGGGTGGTTACAATGAGCAGTTCTTC. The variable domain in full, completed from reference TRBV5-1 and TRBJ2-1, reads KAGVTQTPRYLIKTRGQQVTLSCSPISGHRSVSWYQQTPGQGLQFLFEYFSETQRNKGNFPGRFSGRQFSNSRSEMNVSTLELGDSALYLCASSLASGGGYNEQFFGPGTRLTVL.

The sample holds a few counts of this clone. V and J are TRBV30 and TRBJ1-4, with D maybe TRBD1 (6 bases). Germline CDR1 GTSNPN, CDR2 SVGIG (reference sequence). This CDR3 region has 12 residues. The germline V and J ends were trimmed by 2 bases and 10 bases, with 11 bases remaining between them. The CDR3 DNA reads TGTGCCTGGAGTATGACGACAGGAAAACTGTTTTTT. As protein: CAWSMTTGKLFF.

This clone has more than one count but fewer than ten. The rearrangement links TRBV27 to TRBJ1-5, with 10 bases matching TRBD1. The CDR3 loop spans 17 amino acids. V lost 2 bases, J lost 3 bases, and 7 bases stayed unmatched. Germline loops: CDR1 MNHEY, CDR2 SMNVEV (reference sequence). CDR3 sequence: CASSLLPGQGHNQPQHF. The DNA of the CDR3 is TGTGCCAGCAGTTTACTCCCGGGACAGGGGCACAATCAGCCCCAGCATTTT.

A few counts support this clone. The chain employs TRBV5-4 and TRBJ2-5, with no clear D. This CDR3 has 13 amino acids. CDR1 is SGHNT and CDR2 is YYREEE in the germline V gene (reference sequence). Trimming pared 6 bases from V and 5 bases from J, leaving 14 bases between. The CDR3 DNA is TGTGCCAGCACCCCCGACGGAAAGGAGACCCAGTACTTC. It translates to CASTPDGKETQYF.

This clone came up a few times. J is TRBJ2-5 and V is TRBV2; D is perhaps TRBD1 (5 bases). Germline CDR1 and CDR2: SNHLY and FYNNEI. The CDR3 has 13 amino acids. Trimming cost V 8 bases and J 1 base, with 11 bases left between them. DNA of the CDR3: TGTGCCAGCCAGGAGACAGCCCAAGAGACCCAGTACTTC. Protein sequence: CASQETAQETQYF.